The text below deals with one T cell receptor (beta chain). Its antigen is undetermined. Germline CDR1 is SQVTM and CDR2 is ANQGSEA. The CDR3 is 13 amino acids. V shed 8 bases and J 4 bases; nucleotides not matched to a gene: 6. The sample comes from a study of blood T cells in healthy people across ages. Study outcomes and limitations: The long-lived group displayed more naive CD4+ cells, plus higher diversity, than the aged donors did.

A sample-barcoded 5' primer and a J-beta primer mix were used in a second PCR of about 6 to 12 cycles. TCRdb called the 5' RACE reads again in MiXCR, with one record for every CDR3 protein. This sample carries about 1.8 million distinct CDR3 sequences, around 48% of them seen once, and the ten largest clones take roughly 2%. The sequenced material came from blood. The chain is built from TRBV29-1 and TRBJ1-5; TRBD1 matches 9 bases. This receptor was taken from a woman aged 40 to 50 in good health. The CDR3 reads CSTRQGVNQPQHF. As DNA, the CDR3 is TGCAGCACGCGACAGGGGGTTAATCAGCCCCAGCATTTT.